This T cell receptor beta chain was observed in a study of blood T cell repertoires in COVID-19. Profiling relied on immunoSEQ multiplex PCR, and the TCRdb table lists in-frame clones only, not all of them. This table holds around 280,000 clones, around 88% found once. With 4 bases removed from V and 5 bases from J, the gap between germline ends came to 18 bases. Germline V gives CDR1 GTSNPN, CDR2 SVGIG (reference sequence). The CDR3 loop spans 15 amino acids. V and J are TRBV30 and TRBJ2-1; tentatively, D is TRBD1 (6 bases). The clonotype was recovered from a woman aged 40 to 50 who had recovered from COVID-19. Sample: PBMCs or T cells enriched from blood (not recorded which). Here the CDR3 reads CAWKRDTGNHNEQFF. CDR3 DNA: TGTGCCTGGAAACGGGACACCGGGAACCACAATGAGCAGTTCTTC.